The entry below describes one TCR beta chain. In the original workflow: Amplification from reference gene primers served as the basis for estimated nucleated cell counts. Profiling relied on immunoSEQ multiplex PCR, and the TCRdb table lists in-frame clones only, not all of them. V and J calls and clone size are copied from that table; D and trimming were computed from the DNA. The sample shows roughly 76,000 clones, approximately 90% of them seen only once. The data were taken from a study of blood T cell repertoires in COVID-19. For the study at large: Donors in the United States, Italy and Spain gave samples during acute or convalescent COVID-19.

J lost 10 bases, V lost 5 bases, and 11 bases had no gene match. The CDR3 has 14 residues. The germline V gene has CDR1 MNHEY and CDR2 SVGEGT. Specimen: peripheral blood. V is TRBV6-2 or TRBV6-3 and J is TRBJ1-1; the match to TRBD1 covers 9 bases. The sequence was collected from a man aged 25 to 40 with acute or convalescent COVID-19. CDR3 residues: CASSTIPQGARAFF. For the CDR3, the DNA is TGTGCCAGCAGTACCATACCACAGGGGGCTAGAGCTTTCTTT.